The 12 T cell receptor beta chains given below trace back to one sample, sequenced in a study of OX40 agonist ivuxolimab in advanced cancers. Generated by immunoSEQ multiplex PCR, the TCRdb table keeps only in-frame clones and is missing some. This table has 70,000 or so clones, approximately 90% appearing once. The source material was CD4+ or CD8+ T cells sorted from blood, sampled in a trial of the OX40 agonist ivuxolimab. Receptors were obtained from an adult with an advanced solid tumor such as melanoma, head and neck, liver or kidney cancer.

The chain links TRBV7-9 to TRBJ1-1; no firm D call. In germline, CDR1 is SEHNR, CDR2 FQNEAQ (reference sequence). V was trimmed by 5 bases and J by 4 bases, leaving 14 bases between them. CDR3 length equals 14 residues. The CDR3 sequence: CASSTENERTEAFF. CDR3 DNA sequence: TGTGCCAGCAGCACAGAAAATGAACGCACTGAAGCTTTCTTT.

The chain combines TRBV4-1 with TRBJ2-7; TRBD2 agrees at 11 bases. The germline V gene encodes CDR1 MGHRA and CDR2 YSYEKL. J gave up 2 bases and V 6 bases, and 3 bases lay outside the gene matches. This CDR3 is 14 amino acids long. The CDR3: CASSPSGRTYEQYF. The CDR3 nucleotides read TGCGCCAGCAGTCCTAGCGGGAGGACCTACGAGCAGTACTTC.

This clone was counted a single time. The chain combines TRBV7-3 with TRBJ2-3; 8 nucleotides line up with TRBD1. CDR3 size: 15 residues. CDR1 is SGHTA and CDR2 is FQGTGA in the germline V gene. The junction had 10 bases not matched to a gene; V was cut back by 5 bases and J by 6 bases. CDR3 region: CASSPGQGGTDTQYF. CDR3 DNA sequence: TGTGCCAGCAGCCCCGGACAGGGAGGAACGGATACGCAGTATTTT.

The rearrangement links TRBV28 to TRBJ2-7; D gene unclear. Trimming removed 1 base from V and 6 bases from J, with 4 bases in between. This CDR3 comprises 11 residues. Germline-derived CDR1 and CDR2 are MDHEN and SYDVKM. The CDR3 nucleotides read TGTGCCAGCAGTTTATTTGGCGAGCAGTACTTC. Its protein product is CASSLFGEQYF.

The rearrangement links TRBV19 to TRBJ2-1; 11 bases align to TRBD2. The ends lost 5 bases at V and 10 bases at J; junction bases unmatched: 7. The CDR3 contains 14 residues. Germline V lookup: CDR1 LNHDA, CDR2 SQIVND (reference sequence). Written as DNA, the CDR3 is TGTGCCAGTAGTGTAGCGGGAGGGAAAACCGAGCAGTTCTTC. Translated: CASSVAGGKTEQFF.

This chain links TRBV4-2 with TRBJ2-7; 16 bases line up with TRBD2. The V segment lost 4 bases and the J segment 4 bases; nucleotides outside the gene matches: 7. From germline, CDR1 is LGHNA and CDR2 YNFKEQ. This CDR3 region has 17 residues. This CDR3 reads CASSPWGLAGGPYEQYF. The CDR3, as DNA: TGTGCCAGCAGCCCCTGGGGACTAGCGGGAGGGCCGTACGAGCAGTACTTC.

This sequence joins TRBV19 and TRBJ1-2, with 8 bases lining up with TRBD1. V lost 10 bases and J lost 0; bases outside the gene matches: 7. Looked up from germline, CDR1 is LNHDA and CDR2 is SQIVND (reference sequence). The CDR3 totals 14 residues. CDR3 loop: CATRDRTTNYGYTF. CDR3 DNA sequence: TGTGCCACCCGGGACAGGACCACTAACTATGGCTACACCTTC.

V gene TRBV9 combines with J gene TRBJ2-5; unclear D gene. Matching the DNA end better, TRBJ2-7 makes the J call doubtful. The CDR3 covers 15 residues. Germline V CDR1 and CDR2: SGDLS, YYNGEE. The CDR3 DNA is TGTGCCAGCAGCGTAGAGGTAGGGCCCACCTACGAGCAGTACTTC. It is translated as CASSVEVGPTYEQYF.

Regarding this clone: The sample carries other DNA sequences with the same CDR3. The V and J genes are TRBV5-6 and TRBJ1-2; D remains unclear. CDR1 is SGHDT, CDR2 YYEEEE, per germline. Trimming left V 5 bases short and J 0 bases short, with 11 bases between. This CDR3 comprises 14 residues. The CDR3 region is CASSPDGANYGYTF. The CDR3 nucleotides are TGTGCCAGCAGTCCGGACGGAGCTAACTATGGCTACACCTTC.

The rearrangement joins TRBV7-6 to TRBJ1-1, with unresolved D. In germline, CDR1 is SGHVS, CDR2 FNYEAQ. There are 14 residues in the CDR3. Between the trimmed V and J ends, which lost 6 bases and 4 bases, there was a span of 15 bases. CDR3 sequence: CASRLGPSTTEAFF. The CDR3 DNA sequence: TGTGCCAGCAGATTGGGCCCGTCCACCACTGAAGCTTTCTTT.

The chain combines TRBV19 with TRBJ2-7; D call uncertain. CDR3 length: 13 residues. The V gene lost 3 bases and the J gene lost 5 bases, with 11 bases spanning the gap. Germline CDR1 is LNHDA and CDR2 is SQIVND (reference sequence). CDR3 DNA: TGTGCCAGTAGTATTGTTAAAGGAAACGAGCAGTACTTC. Its protein product is CASSIVKGNEQYF.

J is TRBJ2-2 and V is TRBV10-1, with 9 bases identical to TRBD2. The V segment lost 7 bases and the J segment 0 bases; nucleotides outside the gene matches: 9. The CDR3 is 17 residues long. Germline loops: CDR1 WNHNN, CDR2 SYGVQD (reference sequence). The CDR3 loop is CASTKGLATTNTGELFF. The CDR3 nucleotides are TGCGCCAGCACTAAAGGACTAGCGACCACGAACACCGGGGAGCTGTTTTTT.